This is a list of T cell receptor beta chains from one sample in a study of technical replicates of blood from several donors. Repertoires were generated with immunoSEQ multiplex PCR, while TCRdb's copy carries only in-frame clones and drops some. The table includes approximately 75,000 clones, approximately 97% detected once. Sequences were obtained from T cells isolated from PBMCs. The origin of the receptors is a human donor in good health. The conserved cysteine and the conserved F or W are not part of the CDR3 here.

V	J	CDR3
TRBV5-1	TRBJ2-3	ASRSGTSASTDTQY
TRBV5-6	TRBJ1-1	ASREAHTEAF
TRBV5-6	TRBJ2-7	ASSLTVTYEQY
TRBV6-5	TRBJ2-5	ASFQLDNQETQY
TRBV4-1	TRBJ1-1	ASSQDESVNTEAF
TRBV14	TRBJ1-1	ASSIQGEEDEAF
TRBV6-5	TRBJ2-7	ASSSAGDTIYEQY
TRBV7-9	TRBJ2-1	ASSFSVDTPF
TRBV4-3	TRBJ2-2	ASSSSAVRMNTGELF
TRBV11-3	TRBJ2-7	ASSLGASSYEQY
TRBV27	TRBJ2-2	ASSQGEVNTGELF
TRBV19	TRBJ1-1	ASSIRYTEAF
TRBV5-1	TRBJ1-2	ASSKSPGTGGAEGYT
TRBV29-1	TRBJ2-7	SVGGDSEVYEQY
TRBV6-1	TRBJ1-2	ASSEAKGSGYT
TRBV5-5	TRBJ1-5	ASSLLSGPQPQH
TRBV6-5	TRBJ2-7	ASSRDYSYEQY
TRBV27	TRBJ2-1	ASSLGDPTYNEQF
TRBV27	TRBJ2-3	ASSYRVQGDTQY
TRBV6-5	TRBJ1-2	ASSYSSRINYGYT
TRBV9	TRBJ2-7	ASSVGGRDTYEQY